Below, 14 T cell receptor beta chains from the same sample are listed, as sequenced in a study of blood T cell repertoires in COVID-19 (dated by TCRdb to the early 2020s). The library relied on the immunoSEQ multiplex PCR assay. Drawn from immuneACCESS, this table holds only the in-frame rearrangements with V and J called that TCRdb kept. Clones are partly lost; checked studies trace under half to an unresolved V gene and leave the rest unexplained. This sample holds about 98,000 clones; almost 85% were observed only once. The ten most abundant clones make up over 9.5% of the sample. Sequences were obtained from peripheral blood. Receptors were obtained from a man in his forties or fifties with active or convalescent COVID-19.

The V call is TRBV7-3, the J call TRBJ2-2; D is unclear. V lost 2 bases, J lost 3 bases, and 7 bases lay in between. The CDR3 extends over 14 amino acids. Germline V gene data show CDR1 as SGHTA and CDR2 as FQGTGA. This CDR3 is CASSLGEYTGELFF. The CDR3 nucleotides read TGTGCCAGCAGCTTAGGAGAGTACACCGGGGAGCTGTTTTTT.

This clone has only a few counts. This chain connects TRBV5-1 to TRBJ2-5; 9 nucleotides line up with TRBD1. Looked up from germline, CDR1 is SGHRS and CDR2 is YFSETQ. The CDR3 has 11 amino acids. CDR3 protein: CHRGRRETQYF. The CDR3 DNA follows: TGCCACAGGGGGCGCCGGGAGACCCAGTACTTC.

V and J are TRBV30 and TRBJ1-5, with a possible D match to TRBD1 (5 bases). The germline V gene encodes CDR1 GTSNPN and CDR2 SVGIG (reference sequence). The length of the CDR3 is 13 residues. V lost 5 bases to trimming and J lost 7 bases, with 15 bases between them. The CDR3: CAWALGGSQPQHF. CDR3 DNA sequence: TGTGCCTGGGCCCTCGGGGGGAGCCAGCCCCAGCATTTT.

The chain is built from TRBV2 and TRBJ2-3; 7 bases are shared with TRBD2. V dropped 3 bases and J dropped 3; count of bases not matched to a gene: 9. The CDR3 covers 16 residues. From germline, CDR1 is SNHLY and CDR2 FYNNEI. Here the CDR3 reads CASSDPGLGGTDTQYF. The CDR3 DNA is TGTGCCAGCAGTGACCCGGGACTGGGAGGGACAGATACGCAGTATTTT.

V usage is TRBV5-6 and J usage is TRBJ2-7, with TRBD1 identical over 9 bases. V gave up 2 bases and J gave up 7 bases; unmatched junction bases: 10. The CDR3 runs 15 residues. Germline V lookup: CDR1 SGHDT, CDR2 YYEEEE. The CDR3 coding sequence is TGTGCCAGCAGCTTAAATGGCGGGACAGGGAGAGAGCAGTACTTC. It specifies CASSLNGGTGREQYF. Full variable domain (remainder filled in from reference TRBV5-6 and TRBJ2-7): DAGVTQSPTHLIKTRGQQVTLRCSPKSGHDTVSWYQQALGQGPQFIFQYYEEEERQRGNFPDRFSGHQFPNYSSELNVNALLLGDSALYLCASSLNGGTGREQYFGPGTRLTVT.

The V call is TRBV4-1, the J call TRBJ2-3; a possible D gene is TRBD1 (6 bases). The CDR3 covers 12 residues. The ends were cut back, 8 bases at V and 4 bases at J, with 10 bases in the middle. In germline, CDR1 is MGHRA, CDR2 YSYEKL. CDR3 sequence: CASGTGSDTQYF. The CDR3 nucleotides read TGCGCCAGCGGAACAGGGTCAGATACGCAGTATTTT.

This clone came up once. The rearrangement joins TRBV19 to TRBJ1-2; D uncertain. Germline V lookup: CDR1 LNHDA, CDR2 SQIVND (reference sequence). The CDR3 extends over 13 amino acids. V was shortened by 4 bases and J by 10 bases, with 16 bases between the two germline ends. The CDR3 nucleotides read TGTGCCAGTAGTAGGTCCAACATCGCTCCCTACACCTTC. Protein product: CASSRSNIAPYTF. Based on the CDR3 plus reference TRBV19 and TRBJ1-2, the full variable domain is DGGITQSPKYLFRKEGQNVTLSCEQNLNHDAMYWYRQDPGQGLRLIYYSQIVNDFQKGDIAEGYSVSREKKESFPLTVTSAQKNPTAFYLCASSRSNIAPYTFGSGTRLTVV.

V is TRBV5-1 and J is TRBJ2-5; D perhaps matches TRBD2 (6 bases). CDR3 length: 16 amino acids. The V and J ends lost 4 bases and 2 bases respectively, with 18 bases between them. Germline V gives CDR1 SGHRS, CDR2 YFSETQ. The CDR3 nucleotides are TGCGCCAGCAGCCTGCAGCCACCGGGACTTCAAGAGACCCAGTACTTC. Encoded protein: CASSLQPPGLQETQYF.

The chain carries TRBV9 and TRBJ2-2; a weak D match, TRBD1 (5 bases). This CDR3 contains 15 residues. V was clipped by 0 bases and J by 3 bases, with 9 bases between them. Looked up from germline, CDR1 is SGDLS and CDR2 is YYNGEE. The CDR3 DNA follows: TGTGCCAGCAGCGTAGATTCCAGGGACACCGGGGAGCTGTTTTTT. Translation: CASSVDSRDTGELFF.

This sequence joins TRBV2 and TRBJ2-5, with D perhaps matching TRBD1 (5 bases). In germline, CDR1 is SNHLY, CDR2 FYNNEI. V gave up 3 bases and J gave up 4 bases, with 15 bases separating them. This CDR3 spans 15 amino acids. CDR3 coding DNA: TGTGCCAGCAGTGAGTGGGCAGGGAAGGGAGAGACCCAGTACTTC. Translation: CASSEWAGKGETQYF.

The chain couples TRBV3-1 (or the pseudogene TRBV3-2) to TRBJ1-1, with no clear D. The CDR3 is made up of 15 amino acids. In germline, CDR1 is LGHDT, CDR2 YNNKEL (reference sequence). V was cut by 1 base and J by 5 bases, with 14 bases left in between. The CDR3 is CASSQATLRATEAFF. Here the CDR3 DNA reads TGTGCCAGCAGCCAAGCCACGCTGCGGGCTACTGAAGCTTTCTTT.

The chain has TRBV6-2 or TRBV6-3 and TRBJ2-1; D perhaps matches TRBD2 (5 bases). Trimming left V 6 bases short and J 3 bases short, with 15 bases between. The CDR3 has 15 amino acids. The V gene's germline CDR1 is MNHEY and CDR2 SVGEGT. The CDR3 here is CASSRYIGSYNEQFF. As DNA, the CDR3 is TGTGCCAGCAGCCGCTACATAGGGAGCTACAATGAGCAGTTCTTC.

This chain joins TRBV11-3 and TRBJ1-1; tentatively, D is TRBD1 (5 bases). The CDR3 length is 16 residues. Germline assignment: CDR1 SGHNT and CDR2 YENEEA. Trimming removed 4 bases at V and 0 bases at J, with 15 bases between. In nucleotides, the CDR3 is TGTGCCAGCAGCTCCTCGGGGGGTTGCATGAACACTGAAGCTTTCTTT. This translates into CASSSSGGCMNTEAFF.

This chain connects TRBV6-2 or TRBV6-3 to TRBJ2-1; 10 bases are shared with TRBD1. The germline gives CDR1 MNHEY, CDR2 SVGEGT. The length of the CDR3 is 18 residues. The ends lost 0 bases at V and 5 bases at J; junction bases unmatched: 10. The CDR3 sequence: CASSYSRIIGQGDNEQFF. In nucleotides, the CDR3 is TGTGCCAGCAGTTACTCGAGGATCATTGGACAGGGGGACAATGAGCAGTTCTTC.